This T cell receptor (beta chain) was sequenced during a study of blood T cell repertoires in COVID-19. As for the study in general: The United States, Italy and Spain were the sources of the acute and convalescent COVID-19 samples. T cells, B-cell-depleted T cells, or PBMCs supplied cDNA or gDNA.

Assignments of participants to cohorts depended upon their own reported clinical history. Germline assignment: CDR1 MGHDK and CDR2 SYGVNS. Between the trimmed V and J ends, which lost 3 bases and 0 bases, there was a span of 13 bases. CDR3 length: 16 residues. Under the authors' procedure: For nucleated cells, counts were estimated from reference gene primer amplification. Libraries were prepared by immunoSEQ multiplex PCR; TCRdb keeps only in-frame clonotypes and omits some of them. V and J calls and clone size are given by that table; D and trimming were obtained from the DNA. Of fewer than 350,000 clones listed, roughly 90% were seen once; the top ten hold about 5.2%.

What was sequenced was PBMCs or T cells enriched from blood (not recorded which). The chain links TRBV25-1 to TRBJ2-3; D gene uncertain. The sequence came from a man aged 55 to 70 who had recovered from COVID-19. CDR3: CASSDVQSSSTDTQYF. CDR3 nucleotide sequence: TGTGCCAGCAGTGATGTACAGAGTTCTAGCACAGATACGCAGTATTTT. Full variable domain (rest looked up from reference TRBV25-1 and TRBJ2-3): EADIYQTPRYLVIGTGKKITLECSQTMGHDKMYWYQQDPGMELHLIHYSYGVNSTEKGDLSSESTVSRIRTEHFPLTLESARPSHTSQYLCASSDVQSSSTDTQYFGPGTRLTVL.